The clone carrying this TCR beta chain was counted a few times. CDR3 length: 14 amino acids. Germline CDR1 and CDR2: ENHRY and SYGVKD. V lost 10 bases and J lost 7; bases outside the gene matches: 8. Original methodology: Counts of nucleated cells, estimated from reference gene primer amplification, were obtained. The repertoire was sequenced with immunoSEQ multiplex PCR; TCRdb's copy has only in-frame clones and lacks some. V, J and clone size are those of that table, while D and trimming were read from the DNA. This table has approximately 180,000 clones, approximately 85% appearing once. These data belong to a study of blood T cell repertoires in COVID-19. On the study more broadly: Sources were T cells, B-cell-depleted T cells, or PBMCs; the material itself was cDNA or gDNA.

Two consecutive negative NP/OP PCR tests, clearance, or resolved symptoms defined Cohort 3 recovery. The sequenced sample was PBMCs or T cells enriched from blood (not recorded which). The source of this sequence is a man aged 40-49 years who had recovered from COVID-19. The chain links TRBV10-3 to TRBJ2-1; 12 bases line up with TRBD2. The CDR3 protein is CATLAGGPVNEQFF. The CDR3 DNA reads TGTGCCACCCTAGCGGGAGGGCCTGTGAATGAGCAGTTCTTC.